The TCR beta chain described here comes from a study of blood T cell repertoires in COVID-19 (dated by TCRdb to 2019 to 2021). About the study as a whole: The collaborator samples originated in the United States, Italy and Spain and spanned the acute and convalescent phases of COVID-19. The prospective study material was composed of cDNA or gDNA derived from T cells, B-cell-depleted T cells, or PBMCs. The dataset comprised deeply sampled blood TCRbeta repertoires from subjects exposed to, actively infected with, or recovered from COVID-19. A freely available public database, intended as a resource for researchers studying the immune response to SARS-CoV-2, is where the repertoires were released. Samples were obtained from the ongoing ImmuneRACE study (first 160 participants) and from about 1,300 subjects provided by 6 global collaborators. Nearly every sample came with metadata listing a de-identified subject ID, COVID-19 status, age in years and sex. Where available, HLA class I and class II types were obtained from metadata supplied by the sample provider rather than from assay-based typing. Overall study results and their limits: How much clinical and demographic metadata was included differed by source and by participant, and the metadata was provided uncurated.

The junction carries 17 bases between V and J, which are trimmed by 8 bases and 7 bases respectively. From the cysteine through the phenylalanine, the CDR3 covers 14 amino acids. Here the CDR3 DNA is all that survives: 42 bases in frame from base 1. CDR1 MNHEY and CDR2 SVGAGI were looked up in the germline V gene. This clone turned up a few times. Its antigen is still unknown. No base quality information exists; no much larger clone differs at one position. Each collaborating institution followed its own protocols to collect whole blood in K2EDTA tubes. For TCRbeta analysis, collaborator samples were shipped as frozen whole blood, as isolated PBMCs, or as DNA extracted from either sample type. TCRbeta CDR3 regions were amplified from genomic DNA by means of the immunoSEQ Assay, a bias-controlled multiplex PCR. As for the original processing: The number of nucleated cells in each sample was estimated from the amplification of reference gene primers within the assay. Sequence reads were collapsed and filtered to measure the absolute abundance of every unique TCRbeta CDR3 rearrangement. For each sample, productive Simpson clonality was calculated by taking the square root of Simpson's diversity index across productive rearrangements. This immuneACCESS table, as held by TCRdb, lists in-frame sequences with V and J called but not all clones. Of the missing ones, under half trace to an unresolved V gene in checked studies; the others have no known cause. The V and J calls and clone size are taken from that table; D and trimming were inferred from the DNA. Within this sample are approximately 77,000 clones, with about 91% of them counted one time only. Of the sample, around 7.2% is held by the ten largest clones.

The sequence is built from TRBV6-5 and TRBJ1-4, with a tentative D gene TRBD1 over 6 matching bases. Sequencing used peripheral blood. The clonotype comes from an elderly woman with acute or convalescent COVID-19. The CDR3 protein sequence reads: CASEAGGLGEKLFF. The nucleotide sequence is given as TGTGCCAGCGAGGCGGGGGGGCTGGGTGAAAAACTGTTTTTT.